Each of the 17 T cell receptor beta chains below was sequenced from the same sample in a study of vaccination and CD4 T cells after COVID-19. These receptors are not linked to any known antigen. Researchers used the Oncomine TCR Beta short-read assay to sequence DNA from cultured CD4+ T cells. TCRdb called the PCR reads again in MiXCR, with one record for every CDR3 protein. The data show 9,500 to 15,000 distinct CDR3 sequences, around 48% seen once. The treatment denotes: roughly 11-day PBMC culture with coronavirus spike peptide pools or control peptides (ViraFEST assay). Sequencing was carried out using CD4+ T cells from blood, cultured in vitro. The receptors derive from a human donor who had recovered from COVID-19.

This clonotype was counted only a few times. This sequence joins TRBV7-2 and TRBJ2-7, with D perhaps matching TRBD2 (6 bases). This CDR3 is built from 14 residues. Looked up from germline, CDR1 is SGHTA and CDR2 is FQGNSA. V was cut by 2 bases and J by 0 bases, with 8 bases left in between. In DNA, the CDR3 is TGTGCCAGCAGCTTAACGGGAGCCTCCTACGAGCAGTACTTC. Protein: CASSLTGASYEQYF.

V is TRBV30 and J is TRBJ2-2; D is unresolved. Per the germline V gene, CDR1 is GTSNPN and CDR2 is SVGIG (reference sequence). This CDR3 has 14 amino acids. V lost 0 bases and J lost 4, with 9 bases in between. Here the CDR3 DNA reads TGTGCCTGGAGTGTAGGTCAGCTCACCGGGGAGCTGTTTTTT. As protein: CAWSVGQLTGELFF. Drawing the rest from reference TRBV30 and TRBJ2-2, the complete variable domain is SQTIHQWPATLVQPVGSPLSLECTVEGTSNPNLYWYRQAAGRGLQLLFYSVGIGQISSEVPQNLSASRPQDRQFILSSKKLLLSDSGFYLCAWSVGQLTGELFFGEGSRLTVL.

The gene calls are TRBV7-2 and TRBJ2-3, with no clear D. Germline loops: CDR1 SGHTA, CDR2 FQGNSA. Trimming shortened V by 5 bases and J by 5 bases, and 11 bases separated the two germline ends. The CDR3 extends over 13 amino acids. The CDR3 is CASSQRSGDTQYF. The CDR3 DNA follows: TGTGCCAGCAGCCAAAGGTCCGGAGATACGCAGTATTTT.

CDR3 sequence: CASSPIEDSPLHF. In DNA, the CDR3 is TGTGCCAGCTCACCAATAGAAGACTCACCCCTCCACTTT. The chain joins TRBV18 to TRBJ1-6; D is ambiguous. This CDR3 is built from 13 residues. Trimming stripped 2 bases from V and 10 bases from J, with 9 bases between. Germline V CDR1 and CDR2: KGHSH, LQKENI.

V usage is TRBV9 and J usage is TRBJ1-5; no definite D call. The germline V gene encodes CDR1 SGDLS and CDR2 YYNGEE. CDR3 length equals 13 residues. Deletions cut 0 bases from V and 5 bases from J, with 6 bases between. The CDR3 DNA is TGTGCCAGCAGCGTAGGCTGGGATCAGCCCCAGCATTTT. Its translation: CASSVGWDQPQHF.

The chain couples TRBV2 to TRBJ1-5; perhaps TRBD1 as D (6 bases). This CDR3 contains 15 residues. Trimming took off 5 bases at V and 1 base at J, with 12 bases between the two ends. Looked up from germline, CDR1 is SNHLY and CDR2 is FYNNEI. CDR3 sequence reads: CASSLTTGSNQPQHF. The CDR3 DNA sequence: TGTGCCAGCAGTTTAACAACAGGGAGCAATCAGCCCCAGCATTTT.

V is TRBV6-1 and J is TRBJ1-4; D uncertain. There are 14 residues in the CDR3. Germline V gene data show CDR1 as MNHNS and CDR2 as SASEGT. V was clipped by 10 bases and J by 7 bases, with 19 bases between them. The CDR3 DNA is TGTGCCACCTGGAGGACGGGCAAGGGTGAAAAACTGTTTTTT. Translation: CATWRTGKGEKLFF.

This clonotype has only one observation. V and J are TRBV4-3 and TRBJ2-5, with D possibly TRBD2 on 5 matching bases. V was shortened by 0 bases and J by 4 bases, with 9 bases between the two germline ends. The CDR3 has 14 amino acids. CDR1 and CDR2 (germline): LGHNA, YSLEER. The CDR3 loop reads CASSQDTRAETQYF. The CDR3 coding sequence is TGCGCCAGCAGCCAAGACACTAGAGCAGAGACCCAGTACTTC.

This clonotype was picked up one time. V and J are TRBV4-1 and TRBJ2-2; TRBD1 matches at 12 bases. Germline V gene lookup returns CDR1 MGHRA and CDR2 YSYEKL. The CDR3 totals 17 residues. V lost 4 bases to trimming and J lost 6 bases; unmatched junction nucleotides: 9. CDR3 in DNA: TGCGCCAGCAGCCCCGGGACAGGGGGCAGTTGGTCCGGGGAGCTGTTTTTT. This encodes CASSPGTGGSWSGELFF.

J is TRBJ1-6 and V is TRBV5-4; D is undetermined. Deletions cut 2 bases from V and 7 bases from J, with 16 bases between. The CDR3 has 16 residues. The V gene's germline CDR1 is SGHNT and CDR2 YYREEE (reference sequence). DNA of the CDR3: TGTGCCAGCAGCTTAGCTTCTGGAGACCTGAATTCACCCCTCCACTTT. Its protein is CASSLASGDLNSPLHF.

The chain recombines TRBV6-2 or TRBV6-3 with TRBJ2-7; 7 bases agree with TRBD1. The CDR3 is 15 residues long. From germline, CDR1 is MNHEY and CDR2 SVGEGT. The J segment lost 2 bases and the V segment lost 6 bases, leaving 10 bases of the junction unmatched. The CDR3, as DNA: TGTGCCAGCAGGATAAGGACAGGTTTTACCTACGAGCAGTACTTC. This codes for CASRIRTGFTYEQYF.

This clonotype was observed a few times. The V call is TRBV7-3, the J call TRBJ1-2, with TRBD1 matching 10 bases. Germline V CDR1 and CDR2: SGHTA, FQGTGA. The CDR3 extends over 13 amino acids. V lost 6 bases and J lost 6; bases outside the gene matches: 4. The CDR3 is CASRAGTGDGYTF. The CDR3 nucleotides read TGTGCCAGCAGAGCCGGGACAGGGGATGGCTACACCTTC. The whole variable domain, filled in from reference TRBV7-3 and TRBJ1-2, reads GAGVSQTPSNKVTEKGKYVELRCDPISGHTALYWYRQSLGQGPEFLIYFQGTGAADDSGLPNDRFFAVRPEGSVSTLKIQRTERGDSAVYLCASRAGTGDGYTFGSGTRLTVV.

About this clonotype: One end of the junction varies from germline; a read error may be responsible. V usage is TRBV20-1 and J usage is TRBJ1-2; 8 bases align to TRBD1. The length of the CDR3 is 18 residues. Germline loops: CDR1 DFQATT, CDR2 SNEGSKA (reference sequence). This CDR3 reads CSARDRGQGDMPKYGYTF. DNA for the CDR3: TGCAGTGCTAGAGATCGCGGACAGGGAGATATGCCTAAGTATGGCTACACCTTC.

V usage is TRBV30 and J usage is TRBJ1-5; weak D call: TRBD1 (5 bases). Per the germline V gene, CDR1 is GTSNPN and CDR2 is SVGIG (reference sequence). CDR3 length: 14 amino acids. V shed 2 bases and J shed 3 bases, with 11 bases lying between them. CDR3 bases: TGTGCCTGGAGTCCCGCAGGGCTCAATCAGCCCCAGCATTTT. Its translation is CAWSPAGLNQPQHF.

In this sample, this clonotype turned up a few times. The chain carries TRBV20-1 and TRBJ1-1; D is undetermined. The germline gives CDR1 DFQATT, CDR2 SNEGSKA (reference sequence). V was clipped by 7 bases and J by 2 bases, with 14 bases between them. The CDR3 spans 13 residues. CDR3 sequence reads: CSGDLRPNTEAFF. For the CDR3, the DNA is TGCAGTGGAGATCTCAGACCCAACACTGAAGCTTTCTTT.

J is TRBJ2-1 and V is TRBV11-2; D tentatively reads TRBD1 or TRBD2 (5 bases each). The CDR3 is made up of 16 amino acids. V was cut by 1 base and J by 4 bases, with 14 bases left in between. Germline lookup yields CDR1 SGHAT and CDR2 FQNNGV. The CDR3 region has the DNA TGTGCCAGCAGCTTAGTGGGGGTGGCAGGTTACAATGAGCAGTTCTTC. Encoded protein: CASSLVGVAGYNEQFF.

This clonotype was counted only a few times. The chain employs TRBV20-1 and TRBJ2-5; 9 bases agree with TRBD2. V gave up 3 bases and J gave up 5 bases; unmatched junction bases: 13. Germline CDR1 DFQATT, CDR2 SNEGSKA (reference sequence). The CDR3 is made up of 16 amino acids. CDR3 sequence reads: CSASPASGISSETQYF. The CDR3 DNA is TGCAGTGCTAGTCCGGCTAGCGGGATCTCTTCGGAGACCCAGTACTTC.